This TCR beta chain came from a study of blood T cell repertoires in COVID-19. Study-wide background: Samples of COVID-19 (acute and convalescent) were obtained from the United States, Italy and Spain. The cDNA or gDNA used as material had been derived from T cells, B-cell-depleted T cells, or PBMCs.

This CDR3 is built from 15 residues. V shed 2 bases and J 7 bases; nucleotides not matched to a gene: 10. Germline loops: CDR1 GTSNPN, CDR2 SVGIG (reference sequence). The data were produced by immunoSEQ multiplex PCR, yet TCRdb's version contains in-frame clones alone and is incomplete. This sample has approximately 300,000 clones, with around 87% found just once. The sequenced sample was peripheral blood. This chain connects TRBV30 to TRBJ2-1; 8 nucleotides match TRBD2. This sequence was found in a woman between 50 and 59 years old with active or convalescent COVID-19. CDR3 nucleotide sequence: TGTGCCTGGAGTAGGACGGGAGGGGGGGCGAATGAGCAGTTCTTC. It encodes CAWSRTGGGANEQFF.